One and the same sample provided the 22 T cell receptor beta chains below, sequenced in a study of T cells in Graves' hyperthyroidism and ophthalmopathy. RNA transcripts were the template for amplifying TCR beta CDR3 regions. The primer set for the first-round RT-PCR of the TCR CDR3 was HTBI. TCRdb analysed the multiplex PCR reads with MiXCR anew, one entry per CDR3 protein. The sample holds 300,000 to 400,000 distinct CDR3 sequences; roughly a fifth are singletons and the top ten take 50% to 65%. The sample taken for sequencing was blood. All receptors come from a woman aged 45-60 years with Graves' hyperthyroidism.

V and J are TRBV15 and TRBJ1-5; TRBD1 might be the D (5 bases). The CDR3 is 14 residues long. The ends were cut back, 0 bases at V and 5 bases at J, with 8 bases in the middle. CDR1 is LNHNV and CDR2 is YYDKDF in the germline V gene (reference sequence). CDR3 sequence reads: CATSRDRGYQPQHF. DNA of the CDR3: TGTGCCACCAGCAGAGATCGGGGCTATCAGCCCCAGCATTTT.

This clonotype was recorded at least ten times. V usage is TRBV7-9 and J usage is TRBJ2-7; perhaps TRBD2 as D (5 bases). The CDR3 contains 13 residues. Germline V gene lookup returns CDR1 SEHNR and CDR2 FQNEAQ (reference sequence). Trimming took 1 base from V and 6 from J, leaving 10 bases between them. This CDR3 is CASSLVSEGEQYF. CDR3 sequence (DNA): TGTGCCAGCAGCTTAGTATCCGAGGGCGAGCAGTACTTC.

This clonotype was observed at least ten times. The V call is TRBV29-1, the J call TRBJ2-3, with 8 bases identical to TRBD1. Trimming took 6 bases from V and 6 from J; bases not matched to a gene: 5. The CDR3 is 12 amino acids. Germline loops: CDR1 SQVTM, CDR2 ANQGSEA. This CDR3 is CSVGTGGDTQYF. The DNA for the CDR3 is TGCAGCGTCGGAACAGGGGGGGATACGCAGTATTTT.

This clonotype has a count of ten or more. V usage is TRBV5-4 and J usage is TRBJ2-7, with a tentative D call TRBD2 (6 bases). From germline, CDR1 is SGHNT and CDR2 YYREEE (reference sequence). This CDR3 has 15 amino acids. The ends were cut back, 5 bases at V and 3 bases at J, with 18 bases in the middle. The CDR3 DNA sequence: TGTGCCAGCAGAAGATGGGGGGTACGAGGCTACGAGCAGTACTTC. Protein sequence: CASRRWGVRGYEQYF.

The gene calls are TRBV20-1 and TRBJ2-7; 7 nucleotides agree with TRBD2. This CDR3 is built from 14 residues. CDR1 is DFQATT and CDR2 is SNEGSKA in the germline V gene (reference sequence). Trimming took 1 base from V and 1 from J; bases not matched to a gene: 4. The CDR3, as DNA: TGCAGTGCTAGAGTGGCTAGCGGTTCCTACGAGCAGTACTTC. It yields the protein CSARVASGSYEQYF.

This chain joins TRBV27 and TRBJ2-5; 8 bases are shared with TRBD1. The CDR3 totals 16 residues. Germline CDR1 and CDR2: MNHEY and SMNVEV (reference sequence). V lost 0 bases and J lost 3; bases outside the gene matches: 6. CDR3 residues: CASSLSSRQGKETQYF. In DNA form, the CDR3 reads TGTGCCAGCAGTTTATCCTCCCGACAGGGGAAAGAGACCCAGTACTTC.

The chain uses TRBV7-2 and TRBJ2-7, with D possibly TRBD2 on 7 matching bases. The V gene lost 5 bases and the J gene lost 1 base, with 21 bases spanning the gap. CDR1 SGHTA and CDR2 FQGNSA come from the germline V gene. The CDR3 is 17 residues long. The CDR3 coding sequence is TGTGCCAGCAGCCCGCTCCTTCTGGCGGGGGCTTCCTACGAGCAGTACTTC. This codes for CASSPLLLAGASYEQYF. Full variable domain (missing parts from reference TRBV7-2 and TRBJ2-7): GAGVSQSPSNKVTEKGKDVELRCDPISGHTALYWYRQSLGQGLEFLIYFQGNSAPDKSGLPSDRFSAERTGGSVSTLTIQRTQQEDSAVYLCASSPLLLAGASYEQYFGPGTRLTVT.

Many counts were recorded for this clonotype. The chain combines TRBV3-1 with TRBJ1-5; tentatively, D is TRBD1 (5 bases). The CDR3 is 18 amino acids. The ends were cut back, 3 bases at V and 5 bases at J, with 23 bases in the middle. Germline loops: CDR1 LGHDT, CDR2 YNNKEL (reference sequence). CDR3 DNA sequence: TGTGCCAGCAGCCACCTCCCGCGGGACCCACTCAGGGATCAGCCCCAGCATTTT. Protein product: CASSHLPRDPLRDQPQHF.

The table lists this clonotype with many counts. V and J are TRBV6-1 and TRBJ2-1; maybe TRBD1 (5 bases). Trimming cost V 5 bases and J 7 bases, with 15 bases left between them. This CDR3 is built from 14 residues. Germline assignment: CDR1 MNHNS and CDR2 SASEGT. In DNA form, the CDR3 reads TGTGCCAGCAGTTTCGCAGGGAAGGGGAATGAGCAGTTCTTC. Residues: CASSFAGKGNEQFF.

This chain connects TRBV7-3 to TRBJ2-1, with D unresolved. Trimming took off 7 bases at V and 8 bases at J, with 24 bases between the two ends. This CDR3 has 16 residues. Germline-derived CDR1 and CDR2 are SGHTA and FQGTGA. CDR3 coding DNA: TGTGCCAGCAACCGAACGCTGGGTGGAAGGATTGATGAGCAGTTCTTC. Translating gives CASNRTLGGRIDEQFF.

This clonotype was counted ten times or more. The chain combines TRBV5-1 with TRBJ2-7; 8 nucleotides align to TRBD2. V lost 4 bases to trimming and J lost 3 bases; unmatched junction nucleotides: 3. The CDR3 consists of 13 residues. The germline gives CDR1 SGHRS, CDR2 YFSETQ. In DNA, the CDR3 is TGCGCCAGCAGCACGGGACTAGACTACGAGCAGTACTTC. Translated, it gives CASSTGLDYEQYF.

The CDR3 reads CASSITPGNQPQHF. The CDR3 DNA sequence: TGTGCCAGCAGTATTACTCCGGGGAATCAGCCCCAGCATTTT. The chain links TRBV6-1 to TRBJ1-5, with D uncertain. The CDR3 is made up of 14 amino acids. Between the trimmed V and J ends, which lost 5 bases and 4 bases, there was a span of 12 bases. Germline CDR1 is MNHNS and CDR2 is SASEGT.

V gene TRBV20-1 combines with J gene TRBJ1-6; 10 nucleotides line up with TRBD1. The length of the CDR3 is 15 residues. Per germline, CDR1 DFQATT and CDR2 SNEGSKA (reference sequence). With 0 bases clipped from V and 6 bases from J, the junction kept 2 bases outside the gene matches. The CDR3 reads CSARERQGANSPLHF. Here the CDR3 DNA reads TGCAGTGCTAGAGAACGACAGGGGGCTAATTCACCCCTCCACTTT.

This clonotype has more than one count but fewer than ten. The chain employs TRBV9 and TRBJ2-1, with 10 positions matching TRBD2. The V gene end was trimmed by 0 bases and the J gene end by 0 bases; junction bases not matched to a gene: 12. The CDR3 length is 20 residues. Germline-derived CDR1 and CDR2 are SGDLS and YYNGEE. In DNA, the CDR3 is TGTGCCAGCAGCGTAGGAATGTTTAGCGGGGGGATAAGCTCCTACAATGAGCAGTTCTTC. Its protein product is CASSVGMFSGGISSYNEQFF.

Many counts were recorded for this clonotype. The chain uses TRBV5-1 and TRBJ2-3, with 11 positions matching TRBD2. This CDR3 has 15 amino acids. Germline V lookup: CDR1 SGHRS, CDR2 YFSETQ. The J segment lost 4 bases and the V segment lost 0 bases, leaving 1 base of the junction unmatched. The CDR3 DNA is TGCGCCAGCAGCTTGGTGGGACTAGCGGCAGATACGCAGTATTTT. This gives the protein CASSLVGLAADTQYF.

In this sample, this clonotype turned up many times. The CDR3 nucleotides are TGTGCCAGCAGCTTGGCTGGATCCGCTAGCACAGATACGCAGTATTTT. Protein sequence: CASSLAGSASTDTQYF. The V gene is TRBV5-8, the J gene TRBJ2-3, with D uncertain. Germline V gene sequence: CDR1 SGHTS, CDR2 YDEGEE. The CDR3 has 16 amino acids. V lost 0 bases to trimming and J lost 0 bases, with 11 bases between them.

This clonotype has ten or more counts. This chain connects TRBV5-1 to TRBJ2-1; D is undetermined. V was shortened by 0 bases and J by 2 bases, with 12 bases between the two germline ends. The CDR3 runs to 16 residues. The germline CDR1 and CDR2 sequences are SGHRS and YFSETQ. The CDR3 is CASSLEPLGTYNEQFF. CDR3 DNA sequence: TGCGCCAGCAGCTTGGAACCTCTTGGAACCTACAATGAGCAGTTCTTC.

Comment on this clonotype: Compared with germline, one end of the junction differs, possibly owing to a read error. This sequence joins TRBV11-3 and TRBJ2-5, with no clear D. This CDR3 contains 14 residues. Germline values: CDR1 SGHNT, CDR2 YENEEA. The CDR3 loop is CASSLYGDQETQYF. In nucleotides, the CDR3 is TGTGCCAGCAGCTTATACGGTGACCAAGAAACCCAGTACTTC.

In its sample, this clonotype was seen many times. V is TRBV7-6 and J is TRBJ2-7; TRBD1 matches at 7 bases. Losses at the gene ends were 3 bases for V and 0 bases for J; bases not matched to a gene: 5. The CDR3 is 15 residues long. CDR1 is SGHVS and CDR2 is FNYEAQ in the germline V gene. The CDR3 DNA sequence: TGTGCCAGCAGCTTTCGTCCAGGGGGCTCCTACGAGCAGTACTTC. Amino acid sequence: CASSFRPGGSYEQYF.

This clonotype was detected many times. The chain employs TRBV28 and TRBJ2-2, with D maybe TRBD1 (6 bases). Between the trimmed V and J ends, which lost 3 bases and 4 bases, there was a span of 12 bases. CDR1 MDHEN and CDR2 SYDVKM come from the germline V gene. CDR3 size: 15 residues. CDR3 in amino acids: CASSLLRGGTGELFF. The DNA of the CDR3 is TGTGCCAGCAGTTTGTTGAGAGGGGGCACCGGGGAGCTGTTTTTT.

The rearrangement uses TRBV5-1 and TRBJ2-5; the D gene could be TRBD1 or TRBD2 (6 bases each). Trimming removed 6 bases from V and 5 bases from J, with 20 bases in between. Germline V CDR1 and CDR2: SGHRS, YFSETQ. CDR3 length equals 15 residues. This chain's CDR3 is CASTPGGRKEETQYF. The CDR3 nucleotides read TGCGCCAGCACCCCTGGGGGGCGAAAAGAGGAGACCCAGTACTTC.

The V call is TRBV20-1, the J call TRBJ1-2; D ambiguous. Germline V lookup: CDR1 DFQATT, CDR2 SNEGSKA (reference sequence). Trimming pared 0 bases from V and 2 bases from J, leaving 7 bases between. The length of the CDR3 is 13 residues. This chain's CDR3 is CSARDQVNYGYTF. As DNA, the CDR3 is TGCAGTGCTAGAGATCAGGTCAACTATGGCTACACCTTC.